Listed below are T cell receptor beta chains from one sample, sequenced in a study of T cells in Graves' hyperthyroidism and ophthalmopathy. TCRdb passed the multiplex PCR reads through MiXCR, listing each CDR3 protein once. The data contain more than 500,000 distinct CDR3 sequences, 15% to 20% of them singletons. The specimen was blood. The receptors here all came from a woman aged 25 to 39 with Graves' ophthalmopathy. Each CDR3 is given with its conserved first and last residue. D genes are given only for firm matches. Size is omitted from some rows. Given values are once, few, many or a class for expanded clones.

>TRBJ1-2|-|TRBV28|TRBD1
TGTGCCAGCAGTCGAACGGGACAGATCTATGGCTACACCTTC
CASSRTGQIYGYTF
>TRBJ2-3|few|TRBV10-3|-
TGTGCCATCAGTGAGTTGAGGATTGGAGGCACAGATACGCAGTATTTT
CAISELRIGGTDTQYF
>TRBJ2-3|many|TRBV5-1|TRBD2
TGCGCCAGCAGCTTGAGCGGGAGTGAGGGTACGCAGTATTTT
CASSLSGSEGTQYF
>TRBJ2-5|-|TRBV7-8|TRBD2
TGTGCCAGCAGCTTAGTGGGGGCGCGGACTAGCGGGGAACCCAAGAGAGCCCAGTACTTC
CASSLVGARTSGEPKRAQYF
>TRBJ1-1|-|TRBV4-2|TRBD1
TGTGCCAGCAGCCCAGAACAGGGGGTCACTGAAGCTTTCTTT
CASSPEQGVTEAFF
>TRBJ1-2|few|TRBV20-1|-
TGCAGTGCTAGAGATCGGGTGGGCGGCTACACCTTC
CSARDRVGGYTF
>TRBJ2-2|-|TRBV7-6|-
TGTGCCAGCAGCTCACGGCAGGGGACCGGGGAGCTGTTTTTT
CASSSRQGTGELFF
>TRBJ2-5|many|TRBV28|-
TGTGCCAGCAGTTTACCAGGAGTCCAAGAGACCCAGTACTTC
CASSLPGVQETQYF
>TRBJ1-1|many|TRBV13|TRBD1
TGTGCCAGCAGTTCAGGGGGCTTCGGCACTGAAGCTTTCTTT
CASSSGGFGTEAFF
>TRBJ2-1|many|TRBV7-8|TRBD2
TGTGCCAGCAGCTTAGATGTATGGCTAGCGGGACGCGATGAGCAGTTCTTC
CASSLDVWLAGRDEQFF
>TRBJ2-5|few|TRBV5-1|-
TGCGCCAGCAGCTTGGGACAGGCGCAAGAGACCCAGTACTTC
CASSLGQAQETQYF
>TRBJ1-2|-|TRBV4-2|-
TGTGCCAGCAGCCCGGTCGGGAGGGGCAGGGAAGGCTATGGCTACACCTTC
CASSPVGRGREGYGYTF
>TRBJ2-7|many|TRBV18|TRBD1
TGTGCCAGCTCACCGACAGGGGTTGGGGCCTACGAGCAGTACTTC
CASSPTGVGAYEQYF
>TRBJ1-1|-|TRBV11-2|TRBD1
TGTGCCAGCAGCTTAGGGCAGGGGGCCGTCACTGAAGCTTTCTTT
CASSLGQGAVTEAFF
>TRBJ2-3|few|TRBV7-2|TRBD1
TGTGCCAGCATCCGCTGGGGACAGGGGTCAGATACGCAGTATTTT
CASIRWGQGSDTQYF
>TRBJ2-7|few|TRBV7-9|-
TGTGCCAGCAGCCCAGACGACAGCCCCTCCTACGAGCAGTACTTC
CASSPDDSPSYEQYF
>TRBJ2-7|-|TRBV20-1|-
TGCAGTGCTAGAGCAGCCGGGACGAGCACGTACGAGCAGTACTTC
CSARAAGTSTYEQYF
>TRBJ2-1|many|TRBV7-2|TRBD2
TGTGCCAGCAGCTTAAAGAGGTTAGCTAGCGGGATCAATGAGCAGTTCTTC
CASSLKRLASGINEQFF
>TRBJ2-5|few|TRBV5-1|TRBD2
TGCGCCAGCAGCTTGGTCGGGGGGGGTCCAAGTAAAGAGACCCAGTACTTC
CASSLVGGGPSKETQYF
>TRBJ2-3|many|TRBV3-1|-
TGTGCCAGCAGCGTTCCTAGCACAGATACGCAGTATTTT
CASSVPSTDTQYF
>TRBJ2-7|many|TRBV6-6|-
TGTGCCAGCAGTTACTCGATAGGGAGTCCCTACGAGCAGTACTTC
CASSYSIGSPYEQYF
>TRBJ2-7|-|TRBV7-3|-
TGTGCCAGCAGCCTAAGAACAGGACAAGGCTCCTACGAGCAGTACTTC
CASSLRTGQGSYEQYF
>TRBJ2-1|-|TRBV5-1|-
TGCGCCAGCAGCCCAAGCTCTAGCTCCTACAATGAGCAGTTCTTC
CASSPSSSSYNEQFF
>TRBJ1-5|many|TRBV24-1|-
TGTGCCACCAGTGATTTAGACAGCAATCAGCCCCAGCATTTT
CATSDLDSNQPQHF
>TRBJ1-1|many|TRBV12-3/TRBV12-4|-
TGTGCCAGCAGTTCCGCGGGACTGAACACTGAAGCTTTCTTT
CASSSAGLNTEAFF
>TRBJ2-5|-|TRBV28|TRBD1
TGTGCCAGCAAACAGGGGGACCGAGAGACCCAGTACTTC
CASKQGDRETQYF
>TRBJ2-3|-|TRBV6-1|-
TGTGCCAGCAGTGAATTTGGCGGGTACACAGATACGCAGTATTTT
CASSEFGGYTDTQYF
>TRBJ2-2|-|TRBV7-9|-
TGTGCCAGCAGCTCCGCTCGGGGGCGCGACACCGGGGAGCTGTTTTTT
CASSSARGRDTGELFF
>TRBJ2-7|many|TRBV28|-
TGTGCCAGCACTGGTGCGGAATTCTACGAGCAGTACTTC
CASTGAEFYEQYF
>TRBJ2-7|few|TRBV4-1|-
TGCGCCAGCAGCCAGCTCCTAAGCTCCTACGAGCAGTACTTC
CASSQLLSSYEQYF
>TRBJ2-3|few|TRBV30|-
TGTGCCTGGAGCGGGGCAAGACAGCCTGATGGTTCAGATACGCAGTATTTT
CAWSGARQPDGSDTQYF
>TRBJ2-1|-|TRBV10-3|TRBD2
TGTGCCATCAGTGAGGGACTAGAGGGCCGATCACAGTTCTTC
CAISEGLEGRSQFF
>TRBJ2-3|few|TRBV9|-
TGTGCCAGCAGCGGCACCCGGGATAGGTGGGGCACAGATACGCAGTATTTT
CASSGTRDRWGTDTQYF
>TRBJ1-1|-|TRBV15|-
TGTGCCACCAGCAGAGATCTCCGGCGGGGCACTGAAGCTTTCTTT
CATSRDLRRGTEAFF
>TRBJ1-3|many|TRBV30|-
TGTGCCTGGAGTGCCGTTCTACTCTCTGGAAACACCATATATTTT
CAWSAVLLSGNTIYF
>TRBJ2-3|many|TRBV6-1|TRBD2
TGTGCCAGATATACTAGCGGGAGGAAACTCACAGATACGCAGTATTTT
CARYTSGRKLTDTQYF
>TRBJ2-1|many|TRBV6-2/TRBV6-3|TRBD1
TGTGCCAGCAGCCACCCCCAGGGACAGGGCCCCTACAATGAGCAGTTCTTC
CASSHPQGQGPYNEQFF
>TRBJ2-1|-|TRBV11-3|-
TGTGCCAGCAGCGTTAGGGGGAACTACAATGAGCAGTTCTTC
CASSVRGNYNEQFF
>TRBJ2-1|few|TRBV4-1|-
TGCGCCGGCAGCCAGATGATGGGGTGGAACTACAATGAGCAGTTCTTC
CAGSQMMGWNYNEQFF
>TRBJ2-7|-|TRBV28|TRBD1
TGTGCCAGCAGTAACCGGGACAGGGTTTTCTACGAGCAGTACTTC
CASSNRDRVFYEQYF
>TRBJ2-5|many|TRBV13|-
TGTGCCAGCAGCTTAGGCAGGTCACAAGAGACCCAGTACTTC
CASSLGRSQETQYF
>TRBJ1-1|-|TRBV13|TRBD1
TGTGCCAGCAGCCGGGACAGTCCGACTGAAGCTTTCTTT
CASSRDSPTEAFF
>TRBJ2-1|many|TRBV11-3|TRBD2
TGTGCCAGCAGCACGGGACTATCTAACAATGAGCAGTTCTTC
CASSTGLSNNEQFF
>TRBJ2-7|-|TRBV7-6|-
TGTGCCAGCAGCTCCTACTCCTTCTACGAGCAGTACTTC
CASSSYSFYEQYF
>TRBJ2-7|few|TRBV19|TRBD2
TGTGCCAGTAGTCTGAGAAGCGGGGCCTACGAGCAGTACTTC
CASSLRSGAYEQYF
>TRBJ2-2|-|TRBV5-1|-
TGCGCCAGCAGCTCCCGGGGAGGAAACACCGGGGAGCTGTTTTTT
CASSSRGGNTGELFF
>TRBJ2-3|few|TRBV27|TRBD2
TGTGCCAGCAGCTCCGGGACTAGCGGGTATTTT
CASSSGTSGYF
>TRBJ2-5|many|TRBV12-3/TRBV12-4|TRBD2
TGTGCCAGCGGGACACTAGCGGAGGAGACCCAGTACTTC
CASGTLAEETQYF
>TRBJ2-3|few|TRBV27|-
TGTGCCAGCTCTTTTAGGGGGACGACTAGCACAGATACGCAGTATTTT
CASSFRGTTSTDTQYF
>TRBJ2-1|-|TRBV7-9|TRBD2
TGTGCCAGCAGCTCGGGGACTAGCGTCTCGTCTGAGCAGTTCTTC
CASSSGTSVSSEQFF
>TRBJ2-1|-|TRBV2|TRBD2
TGTGCCAGCTGGGGGACTAGCGGCTACAATGAGCAGTTCTTC
CASWGTSGYNEQFF
>TRBJ2-2|-|TRBV29-1|TRBD2
TGCAGCGTGACGGGAGGGCCTGGCGGGGAGCTGTTTTTT
CSVTGGPGGELFF